The 19 T cell receptor beta chains in this list originate from one sample, sequenced in a study of T cells in Graves' hyperthyroidism and ophthalmopathy. The TCR beta CDR3 regions underwent amplification using RNA transcripts as the source. A first-round RT-PCR of the TCR CDR3 used the HTBI primer set. A single record per CDR3 protein comes from TCRdb applying MiXCR to the multiplex PCR reads. The sample has some 740,000 distinct CDR3 sequences; less than 15% are singletons. Input material: blood. These receptor sequences come from a woman in her late teens or twenties with Graves' hyperthyroidism.

The rearrangement uses TRBV2 and TRBJ2-1, with D possibly matching TRBD2 (5 bases). CDR1 SNHLY and CDR2 FYNNEI come from the germline V gene. V lost 6 bases, J lost 15 bases, and 36 bases lay in between. This CDR3 spans 18 amino acids. CDR3 loop: CASRAGGPFLIRSSGSFF. The CDR3 bases are TGTGCCAGCAGGGCAGGAGGTCCATTTCTCATTCGCTCCTCCGGATCGTTCTTC.

The chain combines TRBV28 with TRBJ2-3; no definite D call. Between the trimmed V and J ends, which lost 6 bases and 5 bases, there was a span of 9 bases. Germline values: CDR1 MDHEN, CDR2 SYDVKM. This CDR3 contains 12 residues. Here the CDR3 reads CASSAQKDTQYF. Written as DNA, the CDR3 is TGTGCCAGCAGCGCACAAAAAGATACGCAGTATTTT.

The table lists this clonotype with many counts. The chain carries TRBV15 and TRBJ2-7, with no clear D. Looked up from germline, CDR1 is LNHNV and CDR2 is YYDKDF (reference sequence). The V end was cut by 4 bases, the J end by 4 bases, with 11 bases between. The CDR3 is 13 amino acids. The DNA of the CDR3 is TGTGCCACCAGCATAACCAACAGATACGAGCAGTACTTC. Its translation: CATSITNRYEQYF.

This chain joins TRBV9 and TRBJ2-6, with D uncertain. Trimming removed 3 bases from V and 4 bases from J, with 8 bases in between. In germline, CDR1 is SGDLS, CDR2 YYNGEE. This CDR3 region has 14 residues. In nucleotides, the CDR3 is TGTGCCAGCAGCGGACGTCGGGGGGCCAACGTCCTGACTTTC. Encoded protein: CASSGRRGANVLTF.

This clonotype came up a few times. This sequence joins TRBV6-2 or TRBV6-3 and TRBJ1-4; the D gene is possibly TRBD1 (5 bases). Germline CDR1 and CDR2: MNHEY and SVGEGT. Between the trimmed V and J ends, which lost 5 bases and 7 bases, there was a span of 11 bases. The CDR3 runs to 13 residues. The DNA of the CDR3 is TGTGCCAGCAGTCCATGGAGGGGTGAAAAACTGTTTTTT. Translating it yields CASSPWRGEKLFF.

This clonotype was recorded many times. The gene calls are TRBV2 and TRBJ2-7; D gene uncertain. The V gene's germline CDR1 is SNHLY and CDR2 FYNNEI. This CDR3 spans 10 amino acids. The V end lost 6 bases, the J end lost 3 bases, and 3 bases lay between the germline ends. CDR3 DNA: TGTGCCAGCAGGAACTACGAGCAGTACTTC. As protein: CASRNYEQYF.

This clonotype was observed many times. The chain links TRBV27 to TRBJ2-7; 12 bases match TRBD2. V was pared by 5 bases and J by 4 bases, with 6 bases of the junction left unmatched. The CDR3 is 15 amino acids. Germline CDR1 and CDR2: MNHEY and SMNVEV (reference sequence). The CDR3 DNA sequence: TGTGCCAGCAGTCGAGCCGGGACTAGCGGGTACGAGCAGTACTTC. Amino acid sequence: CASSRAGTSGYEQYF.

This clonotype occurred many times. This sequence joins TRBV20-1 and TRBJ2-5; 8 positions agree with TRBD2. Germline V gives CDR1 DFQATT, CDR2 SNEGSKA (reference sequence). This CDR3 has 14 residues. V gave up 6 bases and J gave up 3 bases; unmatched junction bases: 9. CDR3 coding DNA: TGCAGTGCCTGGGGGCGGGGGGTGGAAGAGACCCAGTACTTC. This codes for CSAWGRGVEETQYF.

This clonotype was counted at least ten times. The chain couples TRBV4-3 to TRBJ1-1, with D tentatively TRBD1 (6 bases). Per the germline V gene, CDR1 is LGHNA and CDR2 is YSLEER. This CDR3 contains 16 residues. Trimming removed 4 bases at V and 0 bases at J, with 15 bases between. This chain's CDR3 is CASSPTQGLMNTEAFF. The DNA of the CDR3 is TGCGCCAGCAGCCCGACTCAGGGGCTCATGAACACTGAAGCTTTCTTT.

This clonotype has more than one count but fewer than ten. A read error may be the cause here, since a much bigger clone is one base away. This chain connects TRBV12-3 or TRBV12-4 to TRBJ2-5, with D maybe TRBD2 (5 bases). The V end was cut by 3 bases, the J end by 5 bases, with 16 bases between. This CDR3 is built from 15 residues. As DNA, the CDR3 is TGTGCCAGCAGTTTCATAGCGAGAGAGGTCGAGACCCAGTACTTC. Its protein is CASSFIAREVETQYF.

This clonotype has only a few counts. The chain links TRBV6-1 to TRBJ2-1, with 7 positions matching TRBD2. V lost 5 bases and J lost 9; bases outside the gene matches: 4. This CDR3 spans 12 amino acids. Germline-derived CDR1 and CDR2 are MNHNS and SASEGT. This chain's CDR3 is CASSKTSSEQFF. The CDR3 DNA reads TGTGCCAGCAGTAAGACTAGCAGTGAGCAGTTCTTC.

This clonotype was seen a few times. This chain joins TRBV6-5 and TRBJ2-7, with unresolved D. CDR3 length: 15 residues. Between the trimmed V and J ends, which lost 0 bases and 0 bases, there was a span of 9 bases. Per germline, CDR1 MNHEY and CDR2 SVGAGI. For the CDR3, the DNA is TGTGCCAGCAGTTACTCCACCGCAAGCTCCTACGAGCAGTACTTC. Translating it yields CASSYSTASSYEQYF.

The rearrangement joins TRBV20-1 to TRBJ2-7; 13 bases are a match to TRBD2. With V trimmed by 6 bases and J by 2 bases, 7 bases remained unmatched. The germline V gene encodes CDR1 DFQATT and CDR2 SNEGSKA (reference sequence). The CDR3 sequence is 15 residues long. This CDR3 reads CSAEGTSGTPYEQYF. The CDR3 nucleotides read TGCAGTGCCGAGGGGACTAGCGGGACGCCCTACGAGCAGTACTTC.

V is TRBV28 and J is TRBJ2-3; 11 nucleotides align to TRBD2. This CDR3 contains 17 residues. The V and J ends lost 1 base and 4 bases, in that order; junction bases with no gene match: 7. Germline loops: CDR1 MDHEN, CDR2 SYDVKM. The CDR3 nucleotides read TGTGCCAGCAGTTTATTTGGCCTAGCGGGAGGCCCAGATACGCAGTATTTT. Amino acids: CASSLFGLAGGPDTQYF.

The rearrangement uses TRBV12-3 or TRBV12-4 and TRBJ1-6; 8 bases line up with TRBD1. V lost 5 bases to trimming and J lost 10 bases; unmatched junction nucleotides: 7. This CDR3 is 14 amino acids long. CDR3 nucleotide sequence: TGTGCCAGCAGTCACGACAGGGGTCGATCACCCCTCCACTTT. Protein: CASSHDRGRSPLHF.

This clonotype was picked up many times. The V call is TRBV5-8, the J call TRBJ2-3; 7 nucleotides agree with TRBD1. The CDR3 totals 14 residues. The germline gives CDR1 SGHTS, CDR2 YDEGEE. V was pared by 5 bases and J by 6 bases, with 9 bases of the junction left unmatched. The CDR3 loop is CASRNLQGRDTQYF. The CDR3 DNA reads TGTGCCAGCAGGAATCTACAGGGGCGCGATACGCAGTATTTT.

This clonotype has more than one count but fewer than ten. J is TRBJ1-2 and V is TRBV2; 8 bases map to TRBD1. CDR3 size: 12 residues. CDR1 SNHLY and CDR2 FYNNEI come from the germline V gene. Trimming removed 8 bases from V and 8 bases from J; junction bases left unmatched: 7. The CDR3 spells CASSPGGVGYTF. CDR3 nucleotide sequence: TGTGCCAGCTCGCCAGGGGGCGTGGGCTACACCTTC.

Here the CDR3 DNA reads TGTGCCAGCAGACTTGTAGGCGTCCGCTCTGGAAACACCATATATTTT. This sequence encodes CASRLVGVRSGNTIYF. The chain carries TRBV7-9 and TRBJ1-3, with D unresolved. The CDR3 length is 16 residues. Germline V gene data show CDR1 as SEHNR and CDR2 as FQNEAQ (reference sequence). V was pared by 6 bases and J by 0 bases, with 15 bases between.

The rearrangement uses TRBV9 and TRBJ2-1; 11 nucleotides agree with TRBD2. The CDR3 length is 15 residues. The V gene end was trimmed by 4 bases and the J gene end by 7 bases; junction bases not matched to a gene: 7. Germline assignment: CDR1 SGDLS and CDR2 YYNGEE. This CDR3 is CASSLSGLAVNEQFF. The CDR3 DNA follows: TGTGCCAGCAGCCTATCGGGACTAGCGGTTAATGAGCAGTTCTTC.